What follows are 21 T cell receptor beta chains derived from one specimen sequenced in a study of CD8+CD57+ T cells in acquired aplastic anemia. TCR beta VDJ and CDR3 profiles were obtained from a genomic DNA template. TCRdb fed the reads into MiXCR, producing one record per CDR3 protein. Here the sample spans roughly 130,000 distinct CDR3 sequences, around 50% being singletons. The sequenced sample was sorted CD4+, CD8+, or CD8+CD57+ T cells (not recorded which) from PBMCs. Receptor source: a human donor in good health, serving as a control.

In the case of this clonotype: This may come from a read error, since a much larger clone is one base off. The V and J genes are TRBV7-4 and TRBJ2-7, with 8 bases identical to TRBD1. The length of the CDR3 is 11 residues. CDR1 SGHVT and CDR2 SQSDAQ come from the germline V gene. Germline trimming cut 11 bases from V and 3 bases from J; bases unmatched to any gene: 3. The CDR3 spells CAAGQGYEQYF. The DNA of the CDR3 is TGTGCCGCCGGACAGGGCTACGAGCAGTACTTC.

The chain employs TRBV15 and TRBJ1-1, with 7 positions matching TRBD1. The CDR3 totals 15 residues. Germline assignment: CDR1 LNHNV and CDR2 YYDKDF (reference sequence). V lost 1 base and J lost 10; bases outside the gene matches: 12. CDR3 residues: CATSRGGTVRSGAFF. The CDR3 nucleotides read TGTGCCACCAGCAGAGGCGGGACAGTCCGGTCAGGAGCTTTCTTT.

CDR3 amino acids: CASSLGTGGRETQYF. Here the CDR3 DNA reads TGCGCCAGCAGCTTGGGGACAGGGGGCCGGGAGACCCAGTACTTC. The rearrangement uses TRBV5-1 and TRBJ2-5, with 11 bases fitting TRBD1. Trimming at V came to 0 bases and at J to 5 bases, leaving 3 bases not matched to a gene. Germline V CDR1 and CDR2: SGHRS, YFSETQ. CDR3 length equals 15 residues.

This chain connects TRBV24-1 to TRBJ2-7; 11 positions match TRBD1. The ends lost 6 bases at V and 3 bases at J; junction bases unmatched: 3. The CDR3 is 14 residues long. Per the germline V gene, CDR1 is KGHDR and CDR2 is SFDVKD. This CDR3 is CATSPGQGVYEQYF. CDR3 nucleotides: TGTGCCACCAGTCCGGGACAGGGGGTCTACGAGCAGTACTTC.

This clonotype was recorded at least ten times. The chain combines TRBV6-1 with TRBJ2-5; D gene ambiguous. Germline CDR1 MNHNS, CDR2 SASEGT. The CDR3 runs to 14 residues. Trimming shortened V by 1 base and J by 1 base, and 7 bases separated the two germline ends. The CDR3 DNA reads as TGTGCCAGCAGTGAAGAAGACGGCCAAGAGACCCAGTACTTC. Translated: CASSEEDGQETQYF.

As concerns this clonotype: This may be a read error, as it is one base from a much larger clone. The CDR3 carries no conserved terminal phenylalanine or tryptophan, so it likely arises from a read error. The CDR3 sequence: CASSPSRGNEQYL. Here the CDR3 DNA reads TGTGCCAGCTCACCTAGCAGGGGGAACGAGCAGTACCTC. The rearrangement uses TRBV18 and TRBJ2-7, with 7 bases lining up with TRBD1. Trimming removed 3 bases from V and 5 bases from J; junction bases left unmatched: 4. The CDR3 loop spans 13 amino acids. Per germline, CDR1 KGHSH and CDR2 LQKENI.

V usage is TRBV20-1 and J usage is TRBJ2-6; D remains unclear. Germline V gene lookup returns CDR1 DFQATT and CDR2 SNEGSKA (reference sequence). This CDR3 is 14 amino acids long. V was pared by 5 bases and J by 0 bases, with 8 bases between. CDR3 sequence (DNA): TGCAGTGCTGAGAGAGTCTCTGGGGCCAACGTCCTGACTTTC. This encodes CSAERVSGANVLTF.

The CDR3 is CASSDGQAYYGYTF. CDR3 DNA sequence: TGTGCCAGCAGTGATGGACAGGCCTACTATGGCTACACCTTC. The chain couples TRBV2 to TRBJ1-2, with 7 bases identical to TRBD1. This CDR3 contains 14 residues. V shed 3 bases and J 3 bases; nucleotides not matched to a gene: 4. Germline V gene data show CDR1 as SNHLY and CDR2 as FYNNEI.

V and J are TRBV19 and TRBJ2-2; D is perhaps TRBD1 (6 bases). The germline CDR1 and CDR2 sequences are LNHDA and SQIVND (reference sequence). CDR3 length equals 14 residues. V gave up 9 bases and J gave up 5 bases, with 16 bases separating them. CDR3: CASACGDTTGELFF. The CDR3 DNA is TGTGCCAGCGCCTGTGGGGACACGACCGGGGAGCTGTTTTTT. Full variable domain (rest looked up from reference TRBV19 and TRBJ2-2): DGGITQSPKYLFRKEGQNVTLSCEQNLNHDAMYWYRQDPGQGLRLIYYSQIVNDFQKGDIAEGYSVSREKKESFPLTVTSAQKNPTAFYLCASACGDTTGELFFGEGSRLTVL.

As to this clonotype: One end of the junction is discordant with germline, which a read error may explain. The chain is built from TRBV25-1 and TRBJ1-2, with unresolved D. Germline V gene sequence: CDR1 MGHDK, CDR2 SYGVNS. The CDR3 contains 15 residues. The CDR3, as DNA: TGTGCCAGCAGTGACGGGTCTAGGCGTAACCATGGCTACACCTTC. This gives the protein CASSDGSRRNHGYTF.

This clonotype was counted many times. V gene TRBV11-2 combines with J gene TRBJ2-2; a weak D match, TRBD2 (6 bases). Germline CDR1 SGHAT, CDR2 FQNNGV. The V and J ends lost 2 bases and 7 bases respectively, with 20 bases between them. The length of the CDR3 is 17 residues. The CDR3 sequence: CASSLTPSGVWGGELFF. Written as DNA, the CDR3 is TGTGCCAGCAGCTTAACCCCCTCGGGGGTCTGGGGCGGGGAGCTGTTTTTT.

J is TRBJ2-7 and V is TRBV29-1; 7 bases map to TRBD1. The CDR3 has 12 amino acids. Germline V gives CDR1 SQVTM, CDR2 ANQGSEA. CDR3 region: CSTRQGPYEQYF. In DNA form, the CDR3 reads TGCAGTACTCGACAGGGACCCTACGAGCAGTACTTC.

V is TRBV7-3 and J is TRBJ2-7; 13 bases fit TRBD2. The J segment lost 13 bases and the V segment lost 5 bases, leaving 14 bases of the junction unmatched. Germline assignment: CDR1 SGHTA and CDR2 FQGTGA. The CDR3 covers 15 residues. Here the CDR3 DNA reads TGTGCCAGCAGCACCAAAACCGGGACTAGCGGGGTTTACTACTTC. Amino acid sequence: CASSTKTGTSGVYYF.

This clonotype was observed a handful of times. This rearrangement joins TRBV19 to TRBJ1-2; TRBD1 matches at 7 bases. V dropped 4 bases and J dropped 4; count of bases not matched to a gene: 6. CDR1 and CDR2 from the germline V gene are LNHDA and SQIVND (reference sequence). The CDR3 is made up of 14 amino acids. The chain's CDR3 is CASSRGQYVYGYTF. Here the CDR3 DNA reads TGTGCCAGTAGTAGGGGACAGTACGTCTATGGCTACACCTTC.

This clonotype was seen repeatedly, ten times or more. The genes are TRBV7-3 and TRBJ2-1; 9 nucleotides align to TRBD2. V lost 5 bases to trimming and J lost 5 bases; unmatched junction nucleotides: 10. The CDR3 runs 16 residues. Germline-derived CDR1 and CDR2 are SGHTA and FQGTGA. The CDR3 coding sequence is TGTGCCAGCAGCAGCCGCGGGGGGGCGGCCGACAATGAGCAGTTCTTC. Protein: CASSSRGGAADNEQFF.

This clonotype occurred many times. The rearrangement links TRBV6-5 to TRBJ1-2; a possible D gene is TRBD1 (5 bases). Germline CDR1 and CDR2: MNHEY and SVGAGI. This CDR3 is 13 amino acids long. Trimming stripped 7 bases from V and 7 bases from J, with 16 bases between. The CDR3 region has the DNA TGTGCCAGCACTTTACGGGAGGGACTTGGCTACACCTTC. This gives the protein CASTLREGLGYTF.

In its sample, this clonotype was seen many times. The chain couples TRBV28 to TRBJ1-2; 8 bases agree with TRBD1. J lost 4 bases, V lost 9 bases, and 16 bases had no gene match. The CDR3 consists of 16 residues. Germline-derived CDR1 and CDR2 are MDHEN and SYDVKM. The CDR3 DNA follows: TGTGCCAGGTCCGGGCAGGGGGCAGGTCGGGGCTATGGCTACACCTTC. It encodes CARSGQGAGRGYGYTF.

The chain joins TRBV4-2 to TRBJ2-1; D ambiguous. From germline, CDR1 is LGHNA and CDR2 YNFKEQ. There are 16 residues in the CDR3. The ends were cut back, 4 bases at V and 5 bases at J, with 18 bases in the middle. CDR3 amino acids: CASSPRSNPTNNEQFF. CDR3 nucleotides: TGTGCCAGCAGCCCCCGCAGTAACCCGACCAACAATGAGCAGTTCTTC.

In this sample, this clonotype turned up many times. The chain carries TRBV27 and TRBJ1-6; TRBD1 aligns across 8 bases. V lost 3 bases and J lost 8; bases outside the gene matches: 9. Germline V gene data show CDR1 as MNHEY and CDR2 as SMNVEV (reference sequence). This CDR3 is built from 16 residues. The CDR3 DNA follows: TGTGCCAGCAGTTTCACCTGGACAGGGAGGGATTCACCCCTCCACTTT. The encoded protein is CASSFTWTGRDSPLHF.

This clonotype was seen ten or more times. V is TRBV19 and J is TRBJ2-1; 7 bases map to TRBD1. CDR3 size: 13 residues. V lost 5 bases and J lost 8; bases outside the gene matches: 6. Germline V gene data show CDR1 as LNHDA and CDR2 as SQIVND (reference sequence). CDR3 sequence reads: CASSLGQDDEQFF. DNA for the CDR3: TGTGCCAGTAGTCTCGGACAGGATGATGAGCAGTTCTTC.

This clonotype has just a few counts. This chain links TRBV30 with TRBJ2-3; TRBD2 matches 7 bases. The V and J ends lost 2 bases and 3 bases, in that order; junction bases with no gene match: 8. Germline CDR1 is GTSNPN and CDR2 is SVGIG (reference sequence). This CDR3 has 15 amino acids. DNA for the CDR3: TGTGCCTGGAGTCCCACTAGCGAAGTTACAGATACGCAGTATTTT. Its protein product is CAWSPTSEVTDTQYF. Combining the CDR3 with reference TRBV30 and TRBJ2-3 gives the whole variable domain SQTIHQWPATLVQPVGSPLSLECTVEGTSNPNLYWYRQAAGRGLQLLFYSVGIGQISSEVPQNLSASRPQDRQFILSSKKLLLSDSGFYLCAWSPTSEVTDTQYFGPGTRLTVL.